Described below is a single TCR beta chain sequence and its context. Its antigen is still unknown. V dropped 1 base and J dropped 11; count of bases not matched to a gene: 10. The CDR3 is 14 amino acids. Germline-derived CDR1 and CDR2 are SGHNT and YENEEA. This record comes from a study of T-cell memory formation after mild COVID-19. Study findings and constraints: The appearance of some responding clones in pre-infection memory suggested that cross-reactive memory joined.

Libraries for TCRalpha and TCRbeta carried sample barcodes and unique molecular identifiers via 5'RACE. TCRdb re-derived calls from the 5' RACE reads in MiXCR, one entry per CDR3 protein. This sample has hundreds of thousands of distinct CDR3 sequences, with roughly 18% found just once. Source material: PBMCs or a T cell subset sorted from them (not recorded which). The clonotype comes from an adult woman who had mild COVID-19 (a few samples of this study predate the infection). Cell type and time point are not known. The rearrangement links TRBV11-3 to TRBJ1-1, with 7 nucleotides matching TRBD1. The CDR3 bases are TGTGCCAGCAGCTTAGTCCGGCAGGGGGGTGAGGCTTTCTTT. Translation: CASSLVRQGGEAFF.